What follows are 9 T cell receptor beta chains derived from one specimen sequenced in a study of molecular identifiers for immune sequencing clone quantification. TCRdb used MiXCR to reprocess the PCR reads, holding one entry per CDR3 protein. Among around 480,000 distinct CDR3 sequences, under 30% were seen once, and the ten largest hold roughly 0.79%. Sequencing used naive CD8+ T cells from blood, with Jurkat cell RNA spiked in. Subset noted: FACS-sorted CD8+CD4-CCR7+CD45RA+ naive T cells. The origin of the receptors is a human donor in good health. Some libraries in this study had Jurkat cell RNA spiked in.

This clonotype has ten or more counts. V is TRBV21-1 and J is TRBJ2-6; the table gives TRBD1 as D, unverified against the DNA. TRBV21-1 is noted as a pseudogene. The CDR3 totals 16 residues. The CDR3 bases are TGTGCCAGCAGCAAAGCCAAGACAGGGCCAGCCGACGTCCTGACTTTC. Amino acid sequence: CASSKAKTGPADVLTF.

This CDR3 is CAWSVGAGKYF. CDR3 nucleotide sequence: TGTGCCTGGAGTGTAGGTGCAGGGAAGTACTTC. The gene calls are TRBV30 and TRBJ2-7, with D possibly matching TRBD1 (5 bases). V dropped 0 bases and J dropped 11 bases, with 11 bases sitting between them. The CDR3 contains 11 residues. Germline CDR1 is GTSNPN and CDR2 is SVGIG (reference sequence).

The table lists this clonotype with a few counts. This chain connects TRBV6-2 or TRBV6-3 to TRBJ2-7; 8 bases fit TRBD1. Germline CDR1 MNHEY, CDR2 SVGEGT. CDR3 length: 16 amino acids. The ends lost 11 bases at V and 3 bases at J; junction bases unmatched: 18. The CDR3 DNA is TGTGCCGCGAGTTACCGGGGGTTGGACAGGGACTACGAGCAGTACTTC. Its protein product is CAASYRGLDRDYEQYF.

This clonotype was seen repeatedly, ten times or more. The V call is TRBV4-1, the J call TRBJ2-5; 9 nucleotides match TRBD1. After removal of 0 bases from V and 5 bases from J, the junction contained 4 bases not matched to a gene. Germline V gives CDR1 MGHRA, CDR2 YSYEKL. This CDR3 contains 15 residues. CDR3 amino acids: CASSQDGQGWETQYF. CDR3 nucleotides: TGCGCCAGCAGCCAAGATGGACAGGGGTGGGAGACCCAGTACTTC.

This clonotype was detected only a few times. One junction end disagrees with the germline gene, perhaps due to a read error. The chain combines TRBV27 with TRBJ2-1; 7 bases map to TRBD1. CDR3 length equals 16 residues. Germline V gene sequence: CDR1 MNHEY, CDR2 SMNVEV (reference sequence). This CDR3 is CAGSSTRDSIYNEQFF. The CDR3 DNA reads as TGTGCCGGCAGTTCAACCCGGGACAGTATCTACAATGAGCAGTTCTTC.

This clonotype was detected many times. The chain is built from TRBV30 and TRBJ1-4; D is unresolved. The CDR3 totals 16 residues. Per germline, CDR1 GTSNPN and CDR2 SVGIG (reference sequence). Trimming pared 5 bases from V and 7 bases from J, leaving 23 bases between. The CDR3 DNA sequence: TGTGCCTGGGGAGCCCCGGACTTTCCGGGAGGTGAAAAACTGTTTTTT. It translates to CAWGAPDFPGGEKLFF.

This clonotype was found a few times. The V gene is TRBV9, the J gene TRBJ2-2; D may be TRBD2 (5 bases). The CDR3 totals 19 residues. CDR1 and CDR2 (germline): SGDLS, YYNGEE. V was trimmed by 0 bases and J by 1 base, leaving 19 bases between them. The CDR3 loop is CASSVARYGENLNTGELFF. CDR3 DNA sequence: TGTGCCAGCAGCGTAGCTCGGTACGGGGAAAACCTGAACACCGGGGAGCTGTTTTTT.

This clonotype was observed at least ten times. The chain employs TRBV5-6 and TRBJ1-1; TRBD1 is a possible D gene (5 bases). CDR3 length: 13 residues. V shed 2 bases and J shed 6 bases, with 11 bases lying between them. Germline assignment: CDR1 SGHDT and CDR2 YYEEEE. The CDR3 sequence is CASSLVGAAEAFF. As DNA, the CDR3 is TGTGCCAGCAGCTTAGTTGGGGCGGCTGAAGCTTTCTTT.

In the case of this clonotype: A read error may produce the germline difference seen at one junction end. In nucleotides, the CDR3 is TGTGCCAGCGGTTTCCAACACAGGGGCGAAGCTTTCTTT. This gives the protein CASGFQHRGEAFF. The chain combines TRBV28 with TRBJ1-1, with TRBD1 matching 7 bases. Per the germline V gene, CDR1 is MDHEN and CDR2 is SYDVKM. CDR3 length: 13 amino acids.